The sequence of this T cell receptor beta chain was determined in a study of T cell responses to AZD1222 COVID-19 vaccine. Overall study results and limits: Close to half of all spike-specific TCRs reportedly target regions of the variants that are unmutated. At 160-218 and 743-854, vaccine-associated CD4 TCRs were dominant, and they spanned spike.

Of note for this clone: Its antigen remains unknown.

Sequencing used immunoSEQ multiplex PCR; TCRdb keeps in-frame clones, though not all of them. This sample has fewer than 70,000 clones, with roughly nine tenths found just once. V was pared by 5 bases and J by 0 bases, with 13 bases between. CDR3 length: 15 amino acids. Looked up from germline, CDR1 is SGHRS and CDR2 is YFSETQ. The rearrangement uses TRBV5-1 and TRBJ2-3; D uncertain. The clonotype originates from an adult who received the AZD1222 COVID-19 vaccine. Sequences were derived from peripheral blood, sampled 28 days after the second AZD1222 dose. CDR3 amino acids: CASRTQTSSTDTQYF. DNA of the CDR3: TGCGCCAGCAGAACGCAAACCTCTAGCACAGATACGCAGTATTTT.